One sample yielded the 14 T cell receptor beta chains listed below, sequenced in a study of T cells in Graves' hyperthyroidism and ophthalmopathy. Amplification of TCR beta CDR3 regions was performed using RNA transcripts as template. The HTBI primer set drove a first-round RT-PCR of the TCR CDR3. Using its own MiXCR run on the multiplex PCR reads, TCRdb lists one record per CDR3 protein. The table includes 360,000 or so distinct CDR3 sequences, around 15% detected once. Sequences were obtained from blood. The receptor set was obtained from a woman aged 55-75 years with Graves' ophthalmopathy.

This clonotype occurred many times. This chain connects TRBV28 to TRBJ1-5; D unclear. Trimming pared 10 bases from V and 1 base from J, leaving 14 bases between. There are 14 residues in the CDR3. Germline values: CDR1 MDHEN, CDR2 SYDVKM. The CDR3 DNA reads TGTGCCATCCGGGCCTTAAGAAGCAATCAGCCCCAGCATTTT. Its translation: CAIRALRSNQPQHF.

This clonotype occurred a few times. The chain carries TRBV24-1 and TRBJ2-7, with 8 positions matching TRBD2. J was trimmed by 2 bases and V by 4 bases; bases with no gene match: 6. The CDR3 sequence is 15 residues long. Per germline, CDR1 KGHDR and CDR2 SFDVKD. CDR3 DNA sequence: TGTGCCACCAGTGACCCGGGACTAGGAGCCTACGAGCAGTACTTC. Residues: CATSDPGLGAYEQYF.

This clonotype was counted at least ten times. This chain uses TRBV7-3 with TRBJ2-5; possibly TRBD2 for D (6 bases). This CDR3 contains 13 residues. Trimming took 2 bases from V and 2 from J, leaving 6 bases between them. From germline, CDR1 is SGHTA and CDR2 FQGTGA. The CDR3 coding sequence is TGTGCCAGCAGCTTAGGGACTCAAGAGACCCAGTACTTC. Translation gives CASSLGTQETQYF.

This clonotype was counted at least ten times. This chain uses TRBV20-1 with TRBJ2-3, with D perhaps matching TRBD1 (8 bases). V dropped 3 bases and J dropped 3 bases, with 13 bases sitting between them. The CDR3 length is 14 residues. The V gene's germline CDR1 is DFQATT and CDR2 SNEGSKA (reference sequence). The CDR3 region is CSARKQGGTDTQYF. The CDR3 nucleotides read TGCAGTGCTAGGAAACAGGGGGGGACAGATACGCAGTATTTT.

At least ten counts were recorded for this clonotype. The genes are TRBV20-1 and TRBJ2-7; 12 positions match TRBD2. The CDR3 consists of 14 residues. J lost 4 bases, V lost 6 bases, and 7 bases had no gene match. Germline-derived CDR1 and CDR2 are DFQATT and SNEGSKA (reference sequence). CDR3 sequence: CSASELAGGYEQYF. DNA for the CDR3: TGCAGTGCATCCGAACTAGCGGGAGGATACGAGCAGTACTTC.

The chain couples TRBV10-2 to TRBJ2-1; D gene unclear. Germline CDR1 is WSHSY and CDR2 is SAAADI. The CDR3 extends over 13 amino acids. The V end was cut by 2 bases, the J end by 9 bases, with 11 bases between. Written as DNA, the CDR3 is TGCGCCAGCAGTGAGGTCCTCGTCAGTGAGCAGTTCTTC. Translating it yields CASSEVLVSEQFF.

The sample holds a few counts of this clonotype. The CDR3 DNA reads TGTGCCAGCAGTTTGGGGACTAGCGTCAGAGATACGCAGTATTTT. Its translation is CASSLGTSVRDTQYF. This chain links TRBV12-3 or TRBV12-4 with TRBJ2-3, with 10 positions matching TRBD2. This CDR3 comprises 15 residues. Trimming at V came to 3 bases and at J to 5 bases, leaving 5 bases not matched to a gene.

V usage is TRBV20-1 and J usage is TRBJ2-3, with 7 bases fitting TRBD2. CDR1 DFQATT and CDR2 SNEGSKA come from the germline V gene (reference sequence). This CDR3 region has 13 residues. Trimming cost V 5 bases and J 8 bases; bases outside gene matches: 10. This CDR3 is CSAPTSNVVTQYF. The CDR3, as DNA: TGCAGTGCTCCGACTAGCAACGTAGTTACGCAGTATTTT.

There are many counts of this clonotype. This chain uses TRBV12-3 or TRBV12-4 with TRBJ2-3; 9 bases are shared with TRBD1. With V trimmed by 2 bases and J by 8 bases, 8 bases remained unmatched. The CDR3 is 15 amino acids. The CDR3 DNA reads TGTGCCAGCAGTTTACTAGGACAGGGGATGGGTACGCAGTATTTT. Its translation: CASSLLGQGMGTQYF.

This clonotype was picked up a small number of times. The chain couples TRBV10-3 to TRBJ2-2, with D uncertain. This CDR3 is built from 14 residues. The germline V gene encodes CDR1 ENHRY and CDR2 SYGVKD. The V gene lost 3 bases and the J gene lost 0 bases, with 5 bases spanning the gap. This CDR3 is CAISDGTNTGELFF. As DNA, the CDR3 is TGTGCCATCAGTGATGGCACGAACACCGGGGAGCTGTTTTTT.

This clonotype was seen more than once but under ten times. The CDR3 reads CASSLRIMGQYF. Written as DNA, the CDR3 is TGTGCCAGCAGCCTACGGATCATGGGGCAGTACTTC. The chain links TRBV12-3 or TRBV12-4 to TRBJ2-7, with no clear D. The CDR3 covers 12 residues. The V end lost 6 bases, the J end lost 9 bases, and 15 bases lay between the germline ends.

Ten or more counts support this clonotype. The chain carries TRBV5-1 and TRBJ2-1; TRBD2 might be the D (5 bases). Germline V lookup: CDR1 SGHRS, CDR2 YFSETQ. The CDR3 is 13 amino acids. Between the trimmed V and J ends, which lost 4 bases and 0 bases, there was a span of 5 bases. CDR3 protein: CASSGSSYNEQFF. The CDR3 DNA reads as TGCGCCAGCAGCGGGAGCTCCTACAATGAGCAGTTCTTC.

This clonotype has ten or more counts. The chain recombines TRBV28 with TRBJ1-3; 7 nucleotides align to TRBD1. This CDR3 contains 15 residues. V shed 5 bases, J shed 3 bases, and the junction held 7 bases outside the gene matches. Per the germline V gene, CDR1 is MDHEN and CDR2 is SYDVKM. The CDR3 spells CASSQRGLIGNTIYF. The CDR3 DNA reads TGTGCCAGCAGTCAGAGGGGGCTAATTGGAAACACCATATATTTT.

Ten or more counts support this clonotype. V usage is TRBV7-2 and J usage is TRBJ1-6, with unresolved D. This CDR3 spans 12 amino acids. Germline-derived CDR1 and CDR2 are SGHTA and FQGNSA. Trimming took 5 bases from V and 2 from J, leaving 1 base between them. This CDR3 is CASSPYNSPLHF. As DNA, the CDR3 is TGTGCCAGCAGCCCCTATAATTCACCCCTCCACTTT.